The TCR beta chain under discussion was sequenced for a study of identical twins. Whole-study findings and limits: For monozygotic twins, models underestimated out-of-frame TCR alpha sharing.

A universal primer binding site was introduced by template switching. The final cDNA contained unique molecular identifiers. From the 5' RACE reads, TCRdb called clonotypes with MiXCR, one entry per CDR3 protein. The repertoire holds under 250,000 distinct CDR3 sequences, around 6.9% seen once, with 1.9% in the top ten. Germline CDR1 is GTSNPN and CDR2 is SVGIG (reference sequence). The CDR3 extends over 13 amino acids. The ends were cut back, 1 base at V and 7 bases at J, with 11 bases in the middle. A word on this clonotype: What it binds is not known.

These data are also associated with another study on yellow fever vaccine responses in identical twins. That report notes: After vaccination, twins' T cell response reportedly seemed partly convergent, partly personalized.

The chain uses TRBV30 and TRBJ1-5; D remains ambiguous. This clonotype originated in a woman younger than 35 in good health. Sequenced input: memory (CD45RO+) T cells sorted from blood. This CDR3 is CAWSEGGGQPQHF. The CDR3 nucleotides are TGTGCCTGGAGTGAAGGCGGTGGCCAGCCCCAGCATTTT. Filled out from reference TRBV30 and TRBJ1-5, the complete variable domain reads SQTIHQWPATLVQPVGSPLSLECTVEGTSNPNLYWYRQAAGRGLQLLFYSVGIGQISSEVPQNLSASRPQDRQFILSSKKLLLSDSGFYLCAWSEGGGQPQHFGDGTRLSIL.